These 30 T cell receptor beta chains were all obtained from the same sample, sequenced in a study of patients with pleural tuberculosis. In TCRdb, the reads were re-called with MiXCR into one record per CDR3 protein. The sample holds about 30,000 distinct CDR3 sequences; under 20% are singletons and the top ten take 3.5% to 4.5%. The sequenced material came from peripheral blood. The source is a human donor with pleural tuberculosis.

This chain links TRBV12-3 or TRBV12-4 with TRBJ1-5; 7 positions match TRBD1. CDR3 length equals 14 residues. The junction had 7 bases not matched to a gene; V was cut back by 6 bases and J by 5 bases. The chain's CDR3 is CASRTGTVHQPQHF. The CDR3 DNA sequence: TGTGCCAGCAGAACCGGGACAGTCCATCAGCCCCAGCATTTT.

This clonotype occurred many times. This chain uses TRBV11-2 with TRBJ2-3; D unresolved. The CDR3 sequence is 10 residues long. Germline V gene lookup returns CDR1 SGHAT and CDR2 FQNNGV. The V end was cut by 9 bases, the J end by 0 bases, with 1 base between. CDR3 coding DNA: TGTGCCAGTAGCACAGATACGCAGTATTTT. Protein: CASSTDTQYF. Supplemented by reference TRBV11-2 and TRBJ2-3, the full variable domain reads EAGVAQSPRYKIIEKRQSVAFWCNPISGHATLYWYQQILGQGPKLLIQFQNNGVVDDSQLPKDRFSAERLKGVDSTLKIQPAKLEDSAVYLCASSTDTQYFGPGTRLTVL.

This clonotype occurred many times. The chain couples TRBV5-4 to TRBJ1-2, with 8 bases matching TRBD1. Germline V gives CDR1 SGHNT, CDR2 YYREEE (reference sequence). With V trimmed by 4 bases and J by 5 bases, 10 bases remained unmatched. The length of the CDR3 is 15 residues. The chain's CDR3 is CASSPDRAEGYGYTF. The CDR3 nucleotides read TGTGCCAGCAGCCCGGACAGGGCGGAGGGGTATGGCTACACCTTC.

This clonotype appeared many times. One end of the junction is discordant with germline, which a read error may explain. The chain recombines TRBV7-3 with TRBJ1-1; D is possibly TRBD1 (5 bases). The CDR3 runs to 14 residues. In germline, CDR1 is SGHTA, CDR2 FQGTGA. The DNA of the CDR3 is TGTACCAGCAGCTTAATGAGTGGGGGGACTGAAGCTTTCTTT. Its protein product is CTSSLMSGGTEAFF. Full variable domain (missing parts from reference TRBV7-3 and TRBJ1-1): GAGVSQTPSNKVTEKGKYVELRCDPISGHTALYWYRQSLGQGPEFLIYFQGTGAADDSGLPNDRFFAVRPEGSVSTLKIQRTERGDSAVYLCTSSLMSGGTEAFFGQGTRLTVV.

Ten or more counts support this clonotype. This chain uses TRBV4-3 with TRBJ2-1; TRBD1 agrees at 10 bases. Trimming removed 3 bases from V and 7 bases from J; junction bases left unmatched: 12. CDR1 and CDR2 from the germline V gene are LGHNA and YSLEER. There are 17 residues in the CDR3. CDR3 region: CASSQGTGTGVLNEQFF. CDR3 nucleotides: TGCGCCAGCAGCCAGGGGACCGGGACAGGGGTTCTAAATGAGCAGTTCTTC.

This clonotype was observed many times. This sequence joins TRBV5-1 and TRBJ2-1, with 9 positions matching TRBD2. This CDR3 comprises 15 residues. Germline V gene data show CDR1 as SGHRS and CDR2 as YFSETQ. V shed 0 bases, J shed 4 bases, and the junction held 2 bases outside the gene matches. The CDR3 sequence is CASSLDSGRYNEQFF. Written as DNA, the CDR3 is TGCGCCAGCAGCTTGGATAGCGGGAGATACAATGAGCAGTTCTTC.

The table lists this clonotype with a count of one. One end of the junction fails to match germline, which may point to a read error. The rearrangement uses TRBV4-1 and TRBJ1-2, with D unclear. The CDR3 consists of 14 residues. Germline values: CDR1 MGHRA, CDR2 YSYEKL. The CDR3 sequence: CASRQVGAKYGYTF. Here the CDR3 DNA reads TGCGCCAGCAGACAAGTAGGAGCCAAGTATGGCTACACCTTC.

This clonotype was observed at least ten times. The chain joins TRBV29-1 to TRBJ1-1; D not certain. This CDR3 is built from 12 residues. Germline CDR1 and CDR2: SQVTM and ANQGSEA. The V end was cut by 7 bases, the J end by 1 base, with 10 bases between. CDR3 amino acids: CSGLVRNTEAFF. DNA for the CDR3: TGCAGCGGATTGGTTAGGAACACTGAAGCTTTCTTT.

Concerning this clonotype: A much larger clone is a single base away; this may be a read error. The chain joins TRBV29-1 to TRBJ2-1, with D uncertain. The V gene's germline CDR1 is SQVTM and CDR2 ANQGSEA. The CDR3 is 12 residues long. The CDR3 bases are TGCAGCGCCCTACCCCCAAGCAATGGGCAGTTCTTC. Translating gives CSALPPSNGQFF.

In its sample, this clonotype was seen once. A much larger clone sits a single nucleotide away, making a read error possible. The V call is TRBV12-3 or TRBV12-4, the J call TRBJ1-3; D is unresolved. The CDR3 spans 14 residues. V lost 7 bases and J 4 bases, leaving 14 bases between the germline ends. The DNA for the CDR3 is TGTGCCAGCAAAGAACAGCGTTACGGAAACACCATATATTTT. It codes for CASKEQRYGNTIYF.

The V call is TRBV7-8, the J call TRBJ2-7; D not certain. The CDR3 loop spans 15 amino acids. The V end lost 7 bases, the J end lost 2 bases, and 18 bases lay between the germline ends. Per the germline V gene, CDR1 is SGHVS and CDR2 is FQNEAQ. The CDR3 bases are TGTGCCAGCAACTCAGCTCCGCGGCGGCCCTACGAGCAGTACTTC. It codes for CASNSAPRRPYEQYF.

The chain couples TRBV28 to TRBJ1-1; D is undetermined. This CDR3 spans 12 amino acids. Germline values: CDR1 MDHEN, CDR2 SYDVKM. Trimming left V 4 bases short and J 7 bases short, with 10 bases between. CDR3 region: CASSSSASEAFF. CDR3 coding DNA: TGTGCCAGCAGTTCATCGGCCAGTGAAGCTTTCTTT.

This clonotype is judged medium-sized. The rearrangement links TRBV28 to TRBJ2-7; 9 bases map to TRBD1. Losses at the gene ends were 5 bases for V and 0 bases for J; bases not matched to a gene: 5. The germline CDR1 and CDR2 sequences are MDHEN and SYDVKM. The CDR3 has 15 residues. CDR3 bases: TGTGCCAGCAGTCTTCCGGGACAGGGCTCCTACGAGCAGTACTTC. Translation gives CASSLPGQGSYEQYF.

This clonotype was detected many times. The V and J genes are TRBV3-1 and TRBJ1-6; TRBD1 matches 9 bases. With V trimmed by 1 base and J by 9 bases, 4 bases remained unmatched. CDR1 and CDR2 (germline): LGHDT, YNNKEL (reference sequence). The CDR3 consists of 15 residues. CDR3 amino acids: CASSQGGTGSSPLHF. CDR3 sequence (DNA): TGTGCCAGCAGCCAAGGGGGGACAGGGAGTTCACCCCTCCACTTT. Variable domain in full (rest from reference TRBV3-1 and TRBJ1-6): DTAVSQTPKYLVTQMGNDKSIKCEQNLGHDTMYWYKQDSKKFLKIMFSYNNKELIINETVPNRFSPKSPDKAHLNLHINSLELGDSAVYFCASSQGGTGSSPLHFGNGTRLTVT.

This clonotype has ten or more counts. This chain connects TRBV20-1 to TRBJ2-3; TRBD1 might be the D (5 bases). Trimming stripped 6 bases from V and 4 bases from J, with 14 bases between. Germline loops: CDR1 DFQATT, CDR2 SNEGSKA (reference sequence). CDR3 length: 13 amino acids. CDR3 bases: TGCAGTGCCCCCTGGCAGGGCCCAGATACGCAGTATTTT. Translation: CSAPWQGPDTQYF.

This clonotype was recorded at least ten times. The CDR3 region is CASSQDRGPKGPEAFF. DNA for the CDR3: TGTGCCAGCAGCCAAGATAGAGGACCCAAGGGCCCTGAAGCTTTCTTT. The chain recombines TRBV14 with TRBJ1-1; the D is unclear. The V gene lost 0 bases and the J gene lost 6 bases, with 17 bases spanning the gap. Germline V CDR1 and CDR2: SGHDN, FVKESK. The CDR3 has 16 amino acids.

In the case of this clonotype: A much larger clone sits a single nucleotide away, making a read error possible. The chain carries TRBV19 and TRBJ1-1; D gene ambiguous. The CDR3 length is 14 residues. Trimming shortened V by 8 bases and J by 1 base, and 14 bases separated the two germline ends. The germline V gene has CDR1 LNHDA and CDR2 SQIVND (reference sequence). In DNA, the CDR3 is TGTGCCAGTTCTTACACCGGTGGGAACACTGAAGCTTTCTTT. Residues: CASSYTGGNTEAFF. Based on the CDR3 plus reference TRBV19 and TRBJ1-1, the full variable domain is DGGITQSPKYLFRKEGQNVTLSCEQNLNHDAMYWYRQDPGQGLRLIYYSQIVNDFQKGDIAEGYSVSREKKESFPLTVTSAQKNPTAFYLCASSYTGGNTEAFFGQGTRLTVV.

In this sample, this clonotype turned up many times. The chain uses TRBV28 and TRBJ1-3, with D unresolved. CDR1 MDHEN and CDR2 SYDVKM come from the germline V gene. V lost 1 base, J lost 2 bases, and 9 bases lay in between. The CDR3 is made up of 15 amino acids. The CDR3: CASSLSSGTGNTIYF. The CDR3 coding sequence is TGTGCCAGCAGTTTATCATCCGGGACTGGAAACACCATATATTTT.

In this sample, this clonotype turned up many times. The rearrangement joins TRBV28 to TRBJ2-7, with 7 positions matching TRBD1. This CDR3 comprises 14 residues. CDR1 is MDHEN, CDR2 SYDVKM, per germline. V trimming: 6 bases; J trimming: 4 bases; junction bases outside the gene matches: 9. The CDR3 DNA reads as TGTGCCAGCAGCCCTCTACAGGGGATGTACGAGCAGTACTTC. Residues: CASSPLQGMYEQYF.

Concerning this clonotype: This clone may be a read error of a much larger clone one base away. The genes are TRBV5-1 and TRBJ2-7; D is uncertain. V lost 5 bases to trimming and J lost 3 bases, with 9 bases between them. Per the germline V gene, CDR1 is SGHRS and CDR2 is YFSETQ. This CDR3 contains 12 residues. CDR3 bases: TGCGCCAGCAGTCGAAACAGCTACGAGCAGTACTTC. Translation gives CASSRNSYEQYF.

In nucleotides, the CDR3 is TGTGCCAGCAGTACCGGACTAGCGGGAGGAAGCGAGCAGTACTTC. It encodes CASSTGLAGGSEQYF. This chain joins TRBV12-3 or TRBV12-4 and TRBJ2-7; 14 bases agree with TRBD2. The junction had 6 bases not matched to a gene; V was cut back by 5 bases and J by 6 bases. The CDR3 has 15 residues.

V and J are TRBV9 and TRBJ2-7; 10 positions agree with TRBD2. The CDR3 consists of 14 residues. Germline values: CDR1 SGDLS, CDR2 YYNGEE. Unmatched junction bases numbered 5, after V lost 3 bases and J lost 5 bases. Written as DNA, the CDR3 is TGTGCCAGCAGCGGAGCGGGAGGGCCCCACGAGCAGTACTTC. Translated: CASSGAGGPHEQYF.

This clonotype was seen many times. The J gene is TRBJ2-7, the V gene TRBV4-3, with D possibly being TRBD2 (5 bases). The CDR3 covers 15 residues. Germline V lookup: CDR1 LGHNA, CDR2 YSLEER. Deletions cut 4 bases from V and 6 bases from J, with 19 bases between. CDR3 amino acids: CASSPDLAGSREQYF. CDR3 DNA: TGCGCCAGCAGCCCTGATCTAGCTGGGTCTCGCGAGCAGTACTTC.

This clonotype has at least ten counts. This sequence joins TRBV29-1 and TRBJ2-7; tentative D call: TRBD1 (5 bases). This CDR3 contains 13 residues. In germline, CDR1 is SQVTM, CDR2 ANQGSEA. With 6 bases removed from V and 0 bases from J, the gap between germline ends came to 12 bases. In DNA, the CDR3 is TGCAGCGTAACCCTGACAGCCTCCTACGAGCAGTACTTC. Translation: CSVTLTASYEQYF.

Ten or more counts support this clonotype. The chain couples TRBV20-1 to TRBJ2-1; 10 nucleotides align to TRBD2. The CDR3 consists of 16 residues. J was trimmed by 2 bases and V by 2 bases; bases with no gene match: 6. Looked up from germline, CDR1 is DFQATT and CDR2 is SNEGSKA (reference sequence). The CDR3 nucleotides are TGCAGTGCTAGACACTTAAGCGGGGGGGCCTACAATGAGCAGTTCTTC. Translating it yields CSARHLSGGAYNEQFF.

This sequence joins TRBV27 and TRBJ1-5; D is possibly TRBD1 (6 bases). Per germline, CDR1 MNHEY and CDR2 SMNVEV (reference sequence). The CDR3 spans 14 residues. Trimming shortened V by 5 bases and J by 11 bases, and 19 bases separated the two germline ends. As DNA, the CDR3 is TGTGCCAGCAGTCTTGGTTCAGGGGAACAGTCCCAGCATTTT. Amino acid sequence: CASSLGSGEQSQHF.

This clonotype has at least ten counts. The chain has TRBV20-1 and TRBJ1-6; tentative D call: TRBD1 (5 bases). V lost 6 bases and J lost 9, with 15 bases in between. This CDR3 comprises 13 residues. Germline assignment: CDR1 DFQATT and CDR2 SNEGSKA (reference sequence). The CDR3 DNA is TGCAGTGCCCGGGGACGTCAGATTTCACCCCTCCACTTT. Translation: CSARGRQISPLHF.

The table lists this clonotype with many counts. V is TRBV28 and J is TRBJ2-7; 10 bases are shared with TRBD1. V dropped 7 bases and J dropped 1; count of bases not matched to a gene: 7. CDR3 size: 15 residues. The germline CDR1 and CDR2 sequences are MDHEN and SYDVKM. The CDR3 sequence: CASTLTGQGSYEQYF. In DNA, the CDR3 is TGTGCCAGCACCCTTACGGGACAGGGGTCCTACGAGCAGTACTTC.

In this sample, this clonotype turned up many times. V usage is TRBV5-1 and J usage is TRBJ2-3; D not certain. The length of the CDR3 is 13 residues. V was trimmed by 4 bases and J by 4 bases, leaving 10 bases between them. CDR1 and CDR2 from the germline V gene are SGHRS and YFSETQ. The CDR3 spells CASSPGSSDTQYF. In DNA, the CDR3 is TGCGCCAGCAGCCCGGGCAGCTCAGATACGCAGTATTTT.

At least ten counts were recorded for this clonotype. V usage is TRBV5-5 and J usage is TRBJ1-1; D is unclear. The V gene's germline CDR1 is SGHKS and CDR2 YYEKEE (reference sequence). V lost 1 base and J lost 5, with 15 bases in between. The CDR3 is 15 residues long. The CDR3 nucleotides are TGTGCCAGCAGCTTGTATCAGTCAGAAGGAACTGAAGCTTTCTTT. It is translated as CASSLYQSEGTEAFF.